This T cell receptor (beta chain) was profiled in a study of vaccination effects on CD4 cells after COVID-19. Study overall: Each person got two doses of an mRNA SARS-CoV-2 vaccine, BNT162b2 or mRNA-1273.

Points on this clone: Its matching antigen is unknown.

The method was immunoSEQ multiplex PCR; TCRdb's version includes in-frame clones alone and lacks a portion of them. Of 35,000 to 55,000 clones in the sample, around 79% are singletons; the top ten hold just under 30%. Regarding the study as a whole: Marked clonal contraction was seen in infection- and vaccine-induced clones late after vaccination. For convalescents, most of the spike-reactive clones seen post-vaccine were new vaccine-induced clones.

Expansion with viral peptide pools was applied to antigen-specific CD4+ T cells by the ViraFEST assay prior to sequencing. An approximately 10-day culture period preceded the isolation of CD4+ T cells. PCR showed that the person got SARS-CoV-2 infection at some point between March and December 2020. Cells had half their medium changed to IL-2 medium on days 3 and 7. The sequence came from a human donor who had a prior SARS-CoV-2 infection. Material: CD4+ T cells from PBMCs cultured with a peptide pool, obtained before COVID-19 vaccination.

CDR3 nucleotides: TGTGCCAGCAGCCTAGGGACAGGGGTTAATGAGCAGTTCTTC. Translating it yields CASSLGTGVNEQFF. V is TRBV7-3 and J is TRBJ2-1, with 10 positions matching TRBD1. Germline V gives CDR1 SGHTA, CDR2 FQGTGA. This CDR3 is built from 14 residues. Trimming cost V 5 bases and J 7 bases; bases outside gene matches: 5.